This TCR beta chain is from a study of blood T cell repertoires in COVID-19 (dated by TCRdb to about 2020). Regarding the complete study: Samples from collaborators originated in the United States, Italy and Spain and spanned both the acute and convalescent phases of COVID-19. The material from the prospective study consisted of cDNA or gDNA derived from T cells, B-cell-depleted T cells, or PBMCs. Subjects who had been exposed to COVID-19, were actively infected with it, or had recovered from it provided the deeply sampled blood TCRbeta repertoires that made up the dataset. The repertoires were released in a freely available public database intended as a resource for research on the immune response to SARS-CoV-2. The samples were drawn from the first 160 participants of the ongoing ImmuneRACE study and from roughly 1,300 subjects provided by 6 global collaborators. A de-identified subject ID, COVID-19 status, age in years and sex were almost always included in the sample metadata. Where available, HLA class I and class II types were taken from metadata supplied by the sample provider and were not determined by assay-based typing. Study-wide findings and limitations: How much clinical and demographic metadata was included differed by source and by participant, and the metadata was provided uncurated.

Whole blood was collected in K2EDTA tubes by collaborating institutions according to the institutions' own protocols. Collaborator samples were shipped for TCRbeta analysis as frozen whole blood, isolated PBMCs, or DNA extracted from either sample type. Regarding this clone: The antigen it binds to is not known. No quality values exist for individual bases; no much larger clone is one base distant.

The immunoSEQ Assay, a bias-controlled multiplex PCR, was used to amplify TCRbeta CDR3 regions from genomic DNA. The paper's data handling went like this. The number of nucleated cells in each sample was estimated by amplification of reference gene primers within the assay. Sequence reads were collapsed and filtered to measure the absolute abundance of every unique TCRbeta CDR3 rearrangement. Productive Simpson clonality was computed per sample as the square root of Simpson's diversity index over productive rearrangements. The source is immuneACCESS, and TCRdb retained only in-frame sequences with V and J called. Part of the clones is not carried over; for the studies checked, unresolved V genes explain less than half of this, and the remainder is unexplained. The DNA was the basis for D and trimming; V, J and clone size are from that table. This sample lists approximately 140,000 clones; 80% to 90% were detected once. Clones ranked in the top ten supply roughly 8% of the sample.

Sequenced material: peripheral blood. This clonotype originated in a human donor with acute or convalescent COVID-19. The donor label of this sample is uncertain.

The DNA is TGTGCCAGCAGTGACGGGACAGGGAACACCGGGGAGCTGTTTTTT. The encoded protein is CASSDGTGNTGELFF. In this chain, TRBV6-4 is recombined with TRBJ2-2; 8 bases in between match TRBD1. Measured from the cysteine to the phenylalanine, the CDR3 is 15 residues long. The only DNA kept is the CDR3, 45 bases in frame from the first base. From a lookup of the germline V gene, CDR1 and CDR2 are MRHNA and SNTAGT. Trimmed from V: 2 bases; trimmed from J: 1 base; junction bases lacking a gene match: 0.